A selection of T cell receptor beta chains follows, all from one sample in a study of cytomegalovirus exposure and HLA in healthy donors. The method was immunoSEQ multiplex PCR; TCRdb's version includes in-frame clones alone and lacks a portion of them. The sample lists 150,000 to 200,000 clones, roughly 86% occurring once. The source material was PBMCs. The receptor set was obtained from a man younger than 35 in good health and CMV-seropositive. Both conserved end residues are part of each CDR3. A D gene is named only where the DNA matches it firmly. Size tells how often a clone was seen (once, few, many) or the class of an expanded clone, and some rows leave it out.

CDR3 protein: CASSFEGGSTEAFF
CDR3 DNA: TGTGCCAGCAGTTTCGAGGGAGGGAGCACTGAAGCTTTCTTT
D gene: -
clone size: -
V gene: TRBV27
J gene: TRBJ1-1

CDR3 protein: CAWSGQPNYGYTF
CDR3 DNA: TGTGCCTGGAGCGGACAGCCGAACTATGGCTACACCTTC
D gene: -
clone size: few
V gene: TRBV30
J gene: TRBJ1-2

CDR3 protein: CASSFVRGHLSSHSGANVLTF
CDR3 DNA: TGTGCCAGCAGTTTTGTCAGGGGGCATTTATCATCCCACTCTGGGGCCAACGTCCTGACTTTC
D gene: TRBD1
clone size: -
V gene: TRBV28
J gene: TRBJ2-6

CDR3 protein: CAWNDRSNQPQHF
CDR3 DNA: TGTGCCTGGAACGACAGGAGTAATCAGCCCCAGCATTTT
D gene: -
clone size: -
V gene: TRBV30
J gene: TRBJ1-5

CDR3 protein: CASSLGSGNSYEQYF
CDR3 DNA: TGCGCCAGCAGCTTGGGGTCAGGGAACTCCTACGAGCAGTACTTC
D gene: -
clone size: -
V gene: TRBV5-1
J gene: TRBJ2-7

CDR3 protein: CSVAKAGVGVREQYF
CDR3 DNA: TGCAGCGTTGCGAAAGCGGGAGTAGGAGTTCGCGAGCAGTACTTC
D gene: TRBD2
clone size: -
V gene: TRBV29-1
J gene: TRBJ2-7

CDR3 protein: CASTPGRGAFGETQYF
CDR3 DNA: TGTGCCAGCACCCCCGGGCGGGGGGCTTTCGGTGAGACCCAGTACTTC
D gene: TRBD2
clone size: -
V gene: TRBV28
J gene: TRBJ2-5

CDR3 protein: CASRGVGPPGAYNEQFF
CDR3 DNA: TGTGCCAGCAGAGGGGTCGGTCCCCCAGGAGCCTACAATGAGCAGTTCTTC
D gene: -
clone size: -
V gene: TRBV7-2
J gene: TRBJ2-1

CDR3 protein: CSGLGPLEQYF
CDR3 DNA: TGCAGCGGGTTGGGCCCTCTCGAGCAGTACTTC
D gene: -
clone size: -
V gene: TRBV29-1
J gene: TRBJ2-7

CDR3 protein: CAWDSNNEQFF
CDR3 DNA: TGTGCCTGGGACAGTAACAATGAGCAGTTCTTC
D gene: -
clone size: -
V gene: TRBV30
J gene: TRBJ2-1

CDR3 protein: CASSSRQIYEQYF
CDR3 DNA: TGTGCCAGCAGCTCCAGACAGATCTACGAGCAGTACTTC
D gene: -
clone size: -
V gene: TRBV13
J gene: TRBJ2-7

CDR3 protein: CASSYGTGVSTEAFF
CDR3 DNA: TGTGCCAGCAGTTATGGGACAGGGGTGTCCACTGAAGCTTTCTTT
D gene: TRBD1
clone size: -
V gene: TRBV27
J gene: TRBJ1-1

CDR3 protein: CASSLPGQVYEQYF
CDR3 DNA: TGTGCCAGCAGCCTACCGGGACAGGTCTACGAGCAGTACTTC
D gene: TRBD1
clone size: -
V gene: TRBV14
J gene: TRBJ2-7

CDR3 protein: CASSLGGLAVQETQYF
CDR3 DNA: TGTGCCAGCAGCTTAGGGGGACTAGCGGTACAAGAGACCCAGTACTTC
D gene: TRBD2
clone size: -
V gene: TRBV7-9
J gene: TRBJ2-5

CDR3 protein: CASSVTGGSLTDTQYF
CDR3 DNA: TGTGCCAGTAGTGTCACAGGGGGCTCATTAACAGATACGCAGTATTTT
D gene: TRBD1
clone size: -
V gene: TRBV19
J gene: TRBJ2-3

CDR3 protein: CASSPMAGNIDYEQYF
CDR3 DNA: TGTGCCAGCAGCCCGATGGCGGGCAACATTGACTACGAGCAGTACTTC
D gene: -
clone size: -
V gene: TRBV7-8
J gene: TRBJ2-7

CDR3 protein: CASSQDPGGAYNEQFF
CDR3 DNA: TGCGCCAGCAGCCAAGACCCTGGGGGCGCCTACAATGAGCAGTTCTTC
D gene: -
clone size: -
V gene: TRBV4-1
J gene: TRBJ2-1

CDR3 protein: CASSEEGTPHHSGNTIYF
CDR3 DNA: TGTGCCAGCAGTGAGGAGGGGACTCCACACCACTCTGGAAACACCATATATTTT
D gene: -
clone size: -
V gene: TRBV2
J gene: TRBJ1-3

CDR3 protein: CASSMSGLSYEQYF
CDR3 DNA: TGTGCCAGTAGTATGTCGGGTCTCTCCTACGAGCAGTACTTC
D gene: -
clone size: -
V gene: TRBV19
J gene: TRBJ2-7

CDR3 protein: CASSLDLGQGVREQYF
CDR3 DNA: TGTGCCAGCAGCTTAGATCTTGGCCAGGGGGTCCGCGAGCAGTACTTC
D gene: TRBD1
clone size: -
V gene: TRBV11-2
J gene: TRBJ2-7

CDR3 protein: CASSYRDKSYTF
CDR3 DNA: TGTGCCAGCAGTTATAGGGACAAGAGCTACACCTTC
D gene: -
clone size: -
V gene: TRBV6-5
J gene: TRBJ1-2

CDR3 protein: CASSLLAGTQETQYF
CDR3 DNA: TGCGCCAGCAGTTTACTAGCGGGGACCCAAGAGACCCAGTACTTC
D gene: TRBD2
clone size: -
V gene: TRBV10-1
J gene: TRBJ2-5

CDR3 protein: CASSLSWAGAYGYTF
CDR3 DNA: TGTGCCAGCAGTTTATCGTGGGCAGGCGCCTATGGCTACACCTTC
D gene: -
clone size: -
V gene: TRBV28
J gene: TRBJ1-2

CDR3 protein: CASIRGTGGRETQYF
CDR3 DNA: TGTGCCAGCATCAGAGGAACAGGGGGCCGAGAGACCCAGTACTTC
D gene: TRBD1
clone size: -
V gene: TRBV7-9
J gene: TRBJ2-5

CDR3 protein: CASSGSGSSYEQYF
CDR3 DNA: TGTGCCAGCAGCGGTAGCGGGAGCAGCTACGAGCAGTACTTC
D gene: TRBD2
clone size: -
V gene: TRBV5-6
J gene: TRBJ2-7

CDR3 protein: CASSPERQLMTTDTQYF
CDR3 DNA: TGTGCCAGCAGTCCAGAGCGCCAATTGATGACCACAGATACGCAGTATTTT
D gene: -
clone size: -
V gene: TRBV27
J gene: TRBJ2-3